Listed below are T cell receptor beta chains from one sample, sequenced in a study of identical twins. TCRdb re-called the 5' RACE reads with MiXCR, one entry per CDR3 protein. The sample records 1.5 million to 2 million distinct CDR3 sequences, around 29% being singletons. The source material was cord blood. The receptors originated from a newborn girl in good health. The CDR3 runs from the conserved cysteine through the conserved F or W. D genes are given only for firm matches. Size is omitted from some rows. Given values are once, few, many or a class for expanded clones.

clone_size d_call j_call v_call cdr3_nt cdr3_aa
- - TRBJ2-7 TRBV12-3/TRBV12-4 TGTGCCAGCAGGTCAGGGGCCAACGAGCAGTACTTC CASRSGANEQYF
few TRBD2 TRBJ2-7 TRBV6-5 TGTGCCAGCAGTTACTCGAAGACAGGGGCGACTAGCGGGAGCCGTTTTCAGCAGTACTTC CASSYSKTGATSGSRFQQYF
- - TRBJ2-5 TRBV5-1 TGCGCCAGCAGCTCTCCCGTGAGGGGCCAAGAGACCCAGTACTTC CASSSPVRGQETQYF
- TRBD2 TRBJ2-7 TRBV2 TGTGCCAGCAGTGAAATGCGGACTAGCGGGAGCCGGGGTTACGAGCAGTACTTC CASSEMRTSGSRGYEQYF
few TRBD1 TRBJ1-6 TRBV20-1 TGCAGTGCTAGCGTGGCAGGGGGAAATTCACCCCTCCACTTT CSASVAGGNSPLHF
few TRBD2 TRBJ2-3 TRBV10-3 TGTGCCATCAGTGGGGCTAGCGGGGATACGCAGTATTTT CAISGASGDTQYF
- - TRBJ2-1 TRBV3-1 TGTGCCAGCAGCCACGGACTAGGGGGGTACAATGAGCAGTTCTTC CASSHGLGGYNEQFF
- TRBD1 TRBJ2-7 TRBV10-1 TGCGCCAGCAGCCGGGGACAGAACTACGAGCAGTACTTC CASSRGQNYEQYF
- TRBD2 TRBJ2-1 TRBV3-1 TGTGCCAGCAGCCACTCCCGGGACTACGCAAATGAGCAGTTCTTC CASSHSRDYANEQFF
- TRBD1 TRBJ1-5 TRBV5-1 TGCGCCAGCAGCTCAGGGGGCAAGAATCAGCCCCAGCATTTT CASSSGGKNQPQHF
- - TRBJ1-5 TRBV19 TGTGCCAGCAGTATCAGGGGTCAGCCCCAGCATTTT CASSIRGQPQHF
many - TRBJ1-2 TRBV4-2 TGTGCCAGCAGCCAAGATGAATGGAAGGACTATGGCTACACCTTC CASSQDEWKDYGYTF
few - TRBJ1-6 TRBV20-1 TGCAGTGCTAGTTGGGGGAGCTCCTATAATTCACCCCTCCACTTT CSASWGSSYNSPLHF
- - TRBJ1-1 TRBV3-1 TGTGCCAGCAGCCACTGGGGGCCGAACACTGAAGCTTTCTTT CASSHWGPNTEAFF
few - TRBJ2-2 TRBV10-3 TGTGCCATCGGGGACAACCAGGGAACCGGGGAGCTGTTTTTT CAIGDNQGTGELFF
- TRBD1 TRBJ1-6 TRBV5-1 TGCGCCAGCAGCTTGGAGACAGGGTATAATCCACCCCTCCACTTT CASSLETGYNPPLHF
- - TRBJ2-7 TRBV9 TGTGCCAGCAGCGTAGTCACAGGGCCCTACAATGAGCAGTACTTC CASSVVTGPYNEQYF
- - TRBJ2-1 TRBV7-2 TGTGCCAGCAGCCCCTACTTCGGGCAGCAGTTCTTC CASSPYFGQQFF
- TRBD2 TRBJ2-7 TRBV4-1 TGCGCCAGCCGACGACTAGCGGGAGAAAACGAGCAGTACTTC CASRRLAGENEQYF
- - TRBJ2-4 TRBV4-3 TGCGCCAGCAGCCAAGACCCACTGGCTATGGGAATCGTGGGGGTCAAAAACATTCAGTACTTC CASSQDPLAMGIVGVKNIQYF
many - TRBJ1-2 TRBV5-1 TGCGCCAGCAGCTTGGGGGTTGGAATTGATGGCTACACCTTC CASSLGVGIDGYTF
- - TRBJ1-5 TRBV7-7 TGTGCCAGCAGCCCTAGCAACCAGCAAGCTATCGATAGCAATCAGCCCCAGCATTTT CASSPSNQQAIDSNQPQHF
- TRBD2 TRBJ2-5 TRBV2 TGTGCCAGCAGTGAACCCCCTAGCGGGAGAAGTGAGCAGTACTTC CASSEPPSGRSEQYF
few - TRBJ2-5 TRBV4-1 TGCGCCAGCAGCCAAGACCCAACTAGCTTGGAGACCCAGTACTTC CASSQDPTSLETQYF
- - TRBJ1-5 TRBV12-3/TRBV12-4 TGTGCCAGCAGTTTAAGGAGGGGACATAGCAATCAGCCCCAGCATTTT CASSLRRGHSNQPQHF
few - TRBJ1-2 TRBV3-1 TGTGCCAGCAGCCCCCATCAGGCCCCATTTTTAGCTAACTATGGCTACACCTTC CASSPHQAPFLANYGYTF
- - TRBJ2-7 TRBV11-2 TGTGCCAGCAGCTTAGCCGGGAGCGCACCATACGAGCAGTACTTC CASSLAGSAPYEQYF
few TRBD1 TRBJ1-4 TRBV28 TGTGCCATCAAGACAGGGGGTAATGAAAAACTGTTTTTT CAIKTGGNEKLFF
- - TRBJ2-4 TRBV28 TGTGCCAGCACCCCCGCTTGGGCCTTTCCGCACATTCAGTACTTC CASTPAWAFPHIQYF
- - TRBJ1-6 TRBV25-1 TGTGCCAGCAGTGGGACACAGGGAAGTAATTCACCCCTCCACTTT CASSGTQGSNSPLHF
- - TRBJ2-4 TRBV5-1 TGCGCCAGCAGCTTGGTTTCTGGTTATGCCAAAAACATTCAGTACTTC CASSLVSGYAKNIQYF
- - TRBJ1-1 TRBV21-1 TGTGCCAGCAGCAAACGTTCAGGGAGGGGGACTGAAGCTTTCTTT CASSKRSGRGTEAFF
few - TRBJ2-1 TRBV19 TGTGCCAGTAGTATAGCCGGGACAGAGCAGTTCTTC CASSIAGTEQFF
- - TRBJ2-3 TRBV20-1 TGCAGTGCTGGGGGGGCTAGCGGACACACAGATACGCAGTATTTT CSAGGASGHTDTQYF
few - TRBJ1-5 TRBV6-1 TGTGCCAGCAGTGAAGTCGTATATAGCAATCAGCCCCAGCATTTT CASSEVVYSNQPQHF
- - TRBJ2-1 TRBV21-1 TGTGCCAGCAGGGGCGGGAGTGGTAATGAGCAGTTCTTC CASRGGSGNEQFF
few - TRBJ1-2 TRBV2 TGTGCCAGCAGTGAACCAGGGGTTGAGGGCTACACCTTC CASSEPGVEGYTF
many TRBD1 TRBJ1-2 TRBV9 TGTGCCAGCAGTGGGACAGGAGGCTACACCTTC CASSGTGGYTF
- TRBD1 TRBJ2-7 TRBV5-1 TGCGCCAGCAGCCACTCGGGGACAGTACCCTACGAGCAGTACTTC CASSHSGTVPYEQYF
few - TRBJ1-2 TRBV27 TGTGCCAGCAGTTTCTTGGGCAGGGCATCCTATGGCTACACCTTC CASSFLGRASYGYTF
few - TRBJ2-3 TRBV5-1 TGCGCCAGCAGCTTGCGGGTACTAGGCACAGATACGCAGTATTTT CASSLRVLGTDTQYF
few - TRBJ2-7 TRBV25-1 TGTGCCAGCAGTGCCTTTCGCGAGCAGTACTTC CASSAFREQYF
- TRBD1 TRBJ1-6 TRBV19 TGTGCCAGTAGCGGACAGGGAGGCTTACCCCTCCACTTT CASSGQGGLPLHF
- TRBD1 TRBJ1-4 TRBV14 TGTGCCAGCAGCACAGGGGTCTTGGCTAATGAAAAACTGTTTTTT CASSTGVLANEKLFF
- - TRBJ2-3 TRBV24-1 TGTGCCACCAGACTCTCTAGAAATCCAGATACGCAGTATTTT CATRLSRNPDTQYF
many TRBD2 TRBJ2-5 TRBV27 TGTGCCAGCAGTTTCACTAGCGGAGGGGAGACCCAGTACTTC CASSFTSGGETQYF
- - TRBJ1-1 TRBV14 TGTGCCAGCAGCCCGGTCACCCAGGGCACTGAAGCTTTCTTT CASSPVTQGTEAFF
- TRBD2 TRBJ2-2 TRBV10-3 TGTGCCACCGATCCCGGACTAGCGGGATTCACCGGGGAGCTGTTTTTT CATDPGLAGFTGELFF
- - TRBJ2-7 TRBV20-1 TGCAGTGCTAGGCCGGGAGCATCTAATGAGCAGTACTTC CSARPGASNEQYF
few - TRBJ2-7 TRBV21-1 TGTGCCAGCAGCAAAAGGGAGGTAGTGCAGTACTTC CASSKREVVQYF
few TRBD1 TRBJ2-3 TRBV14 TGTGCCAGCAGCCAGACCGGACAGGGGGGAGATACGCAGTATTTT CASSQTGQGGDTQYF
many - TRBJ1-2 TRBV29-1 TGCAGCGTTGGGAATGGCGGCTACACCTTC CSVGNGGYTF
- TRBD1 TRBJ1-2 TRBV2 TGTGCCAGCATCGGGGACAGGGGGCGATTTGGCTGTGGCTACACCTTC CASIGDRGRFGCGYTF
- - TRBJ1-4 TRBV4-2 TGTGCCAGCAGCCAAGTTGGGAAAAGGGCAACTAATGAAAAACTGTTTTTT CASSQVGKRATNEKLFF
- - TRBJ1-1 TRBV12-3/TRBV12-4 TGTGCCAGCACCCGCGCCGCAGGAACTGAAGCTTTCTTT CASTRAAGTEAFF
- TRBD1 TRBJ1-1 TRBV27 TGTGCCAGCAGTATGACAGGGGCTTGGACTGAAGCTTTCTTT CASSMTGAWTEAFF